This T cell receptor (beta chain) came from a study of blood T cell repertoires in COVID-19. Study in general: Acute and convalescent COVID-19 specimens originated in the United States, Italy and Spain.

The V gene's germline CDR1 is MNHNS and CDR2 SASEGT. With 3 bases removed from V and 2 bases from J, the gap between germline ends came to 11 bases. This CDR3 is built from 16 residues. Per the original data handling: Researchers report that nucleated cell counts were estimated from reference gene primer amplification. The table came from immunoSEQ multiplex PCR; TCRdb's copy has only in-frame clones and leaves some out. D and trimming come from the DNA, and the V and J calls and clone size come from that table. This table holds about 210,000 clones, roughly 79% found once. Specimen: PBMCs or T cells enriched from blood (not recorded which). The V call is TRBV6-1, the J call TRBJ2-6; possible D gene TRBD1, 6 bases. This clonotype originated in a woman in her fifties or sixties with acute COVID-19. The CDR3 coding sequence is TGTGCCAGCAGTGACAGACAGGCCCCTGGGGCCAACGTCCTGACTTTC. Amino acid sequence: CASSDRQAPGANVLTF.